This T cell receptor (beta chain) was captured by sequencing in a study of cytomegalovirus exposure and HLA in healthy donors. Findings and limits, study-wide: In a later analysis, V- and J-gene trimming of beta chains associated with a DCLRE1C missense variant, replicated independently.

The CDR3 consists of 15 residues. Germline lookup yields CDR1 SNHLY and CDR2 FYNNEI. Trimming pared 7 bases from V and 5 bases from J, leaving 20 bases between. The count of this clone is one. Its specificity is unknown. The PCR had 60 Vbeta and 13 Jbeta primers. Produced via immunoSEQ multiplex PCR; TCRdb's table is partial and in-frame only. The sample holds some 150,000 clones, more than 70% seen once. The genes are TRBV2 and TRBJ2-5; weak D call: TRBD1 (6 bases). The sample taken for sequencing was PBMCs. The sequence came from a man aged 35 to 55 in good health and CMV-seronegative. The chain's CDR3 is CASMKQGSFSETQYF. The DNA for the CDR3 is TGTGCCAGCATGAAACAGGGCTCCTTTTCGGAGACCCAGTACTTC.